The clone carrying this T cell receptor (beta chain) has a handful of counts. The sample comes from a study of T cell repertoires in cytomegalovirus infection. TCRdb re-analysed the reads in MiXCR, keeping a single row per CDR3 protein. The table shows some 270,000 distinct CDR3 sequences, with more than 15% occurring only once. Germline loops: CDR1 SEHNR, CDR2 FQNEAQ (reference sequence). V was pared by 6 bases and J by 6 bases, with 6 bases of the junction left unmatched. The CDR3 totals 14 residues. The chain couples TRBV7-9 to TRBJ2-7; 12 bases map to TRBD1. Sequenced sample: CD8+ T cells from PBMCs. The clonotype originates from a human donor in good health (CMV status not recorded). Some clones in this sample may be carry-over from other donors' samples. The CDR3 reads CASSSGQGASEQYF. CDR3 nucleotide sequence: TGTGCCAGCAGTTCGGGACAGGGGGCGAGCGAGCAGTACTTC.